The TCR beta chain under discussion was sequenced for a study of T cell repertoires in cytomegalovirus infection. Study summary: The authors relied on CMV epitopes, both recently identified HLA-C-restricted and well-studied HLA-B-restricted. Public TCR beta signatures marked donors with CMV infection and the matching HLA. Findings and caveats of the study: Based on cumulative public TCR beta family frequency, carriers of CMV plus the relevant HLA were identified. What dominated the ex vivo response were HLA-C-restricted CMV-specific TCR beta clonotypes.

Points on this clonotype: Its antigen is not known.

TCRdb reanalysed the reads using MiXCR and keeps one entry per CDR3 protein. This sample has 450,000 to 600,000 distinct CDR3 sequences; about 33% occur once, and the top ten carry roughly 15%. The receptor was isolated from a human donor in good health (CMV status not recorded). Some clones in this sample may be carry-over from other donors' samples. This material consisted of cultured PBMCs, taken from culture after CMV antigen stimulation.

CDR3 protein: CASSFARSASGFTDTQYF. CDR3 DNA: TGTGCCAGCAGCTTCGCGAGGTCGGCTAGCGGATTCACAGATACGCAGTATTTT. The chain recombines TRBV7-9 with TRBJ2-3, with 7 bases lining up with TRBD2. V trimming: 3 bases; J trimming: 2 bases; junction bases outside the gene matches: 14. Germline V gene data show CDR1 as SEHNR and CDR2 as FQNEAQ (reference sequence). CDR3 length: 18 amino acids. The full variable domain, rest sourced from reference TRBV7-9 and TRBJ2-3, is DTGVSQNPRHKITKRGQNVTFRCDPISEHNRLYWYRQTLGQGPEFLTYFQNEAQLEKSRLLSDRFSAERPKGSFSTLEIQRTEQGDSAMYLCASSFARSASGFTDTQYFGPGTRLTVL.